These T cell receptor beta chains were read from a single sample in a study of cytomegalovirus exposure and HLA in healthy donors. The method was immunoSEQ multiplex PCR; TCRdb's version includes in-frame clones alone and lacks a portion of them. The sample lists around 130,000 clones, roughly 68% occurring once. Sequencing was carried out using PBMCs. Receptors were obtained from a woman aged 45-60 years in good health and CMV-seropositive. Each CDR3 is given with its conserved first and last residue. A D gene is named only where the DNA matches it firmly. Size values are once, few and many counts, or a class for expanded clones, and some rows have none.

j_call | clone_size | d_call | v_call | cdr3_nt | cdr3_aa
TRBJ2-5 | . | . | TRBV21-1 | TGTGCCAGCAGCAAAAAGAGGGCACGAGAGACCCAGTACTTC | CASSKKRARETQYF
TRBJ1-4 | . | . | TRBV19 | TGTGCCAGTAGCTCTTCGGGGTGGACTAATGAAAAACTGTTTTTT | CASSSSGWTNEKLFF
TRBJ1-1 | . | TRBD1 | TRBV5-4 | TGTGCCAGCAGCTTGGGACAGGGGGCCATGAACACTGAAGCTTTCTTT | CASSLGQGAMNTEAFF
TRBJ2-3 | . | . | TRBV2 | TGTGCCAGCAGTGAACGTACAGATACGCAGTATTTT | CASSERTDTQYF
TRBJ1-6 | . | TRBD1 | TRBV11-2 | TGTGCCAGCAGCCCAGGGACAGGCACAAATTCACCCCTCCACTTT | CASSPGTGTNSPLHF
TRBJ1-2 | . | . | TRBV29-1 | TGCAGCGTTGGGACTCCCGGCTACACCTTC | CSVGTPGYTF
TRBJ1-6 | . | . | TRBV2 | TGTGCCAGCAGGGGGCGTAATTCACCCCTCCACTTT | CASRGRNSPLHF
TRBJ1-4 | . | . | TRBV18 | TGTGCCAGCCGGACAGATGAAAAACTGTTTTTT | CASRTDEKLFF
TRBJ2-7 | . | TRBD1 | TRBV2 | TGTGCCAGCAGTGGGGACAGGAGCTCCTACGAGCAGTACTTC | CASSGDRSSYEQYF
TRBJ1-4 | . | TRBD1 | TRBV2 | TGTGCCAGCAGCGCGGGACAGATACCACGAGAAAAACTGTTTTTT | CASSAGQIPREKLFF
TRBJ2-7 | . | . | TRBV7-2 | TGTGCCAGCAGCTTTAGGGGGACGGTCTCCTACGAGCAGTACTTC | CASSFRGTVSYEQYF
TRBJ1-1 | many | . | TRBV11-1 | TGTGCCAGCAGCTTCAGAGGAGGAACTTTCTTT | CASSFRGGTFF
TRBJ1-1 | . | TRBD1 | TRBV11-2 | TGTGCCAGCAGCTCCCGAGGGGGCGCGGGAACTGAAGCTTTCTTT | CASSSRGGAGTEAFF
TRBJ2-1 | few | . | TRBV6-1 | TGTGCCAGCAGTGAATTCGAGGAGCAGTTCTTC | CASSEFEEQFF
TRBJ1-4 | . | . | TRBV29-1 | TGCAGCGGCGGTCGGGGGAGTAATGAAAAACTGTTTTTT | CSGGRGSNEKLFF
TRBJ2-5 | few | . | TRBV6-1 | TGTGCCAGCAGCCGAGGGGGTTATGAAGGAGAGACCCAGTACTTC | CASSRGGYEGETQYF
TRBJ2-7 | . | . | TRBV20-1 | TGCAGTGCACCCCTAGACTACGAGCAGTACTTC | CSAPLDYEQYF
TRBJ1-2 | . | TRBD1 | TRBV5-1 | TGCGCCAGCAGCTGGGACAGGGGTGGGGATGGCTACACCTTC | CASSWDRGGDGYTF
TRBJ2-3 | . | TRBD2 | TRBV7-8 | TGTGCCAGCAGCTTAGTAGCGGGGATATCAGATACGCAGTATTTT | CASSLVAGISDTQYF
TRBJ1-1 | . | . | TRBV6-1 | TGTGCCAGCAGCGCGGGTACTAACACTGAAGCTTTCTTT | CASSAGTNTEAFF
TRBJ1-6 | . | . | TRBV12-5 | TGTGCTAGTGGTTTGCCCCTCGGGACTTCCCATTCACCCCTCCACTTT | CASGLPLGTSHSPLHF
TRBJ2-7 | . | . | TRBV18 | TGTGCCAGCTCACCATGGCTAGGTACTAACGCCTACGAGCAGTACTTC | CASSPWLGTNAYEQYF
TRBJ2-1 | few | TRBD2 | TRBV2 | TGTGCCAGCAACCCCCTGTGGCGGGAGGTCTACAATGAGCAGTTCTTC | CASNPLWREVYNEQFF
TRBJ1-2 | . | . | TRBV6-1 | TGTGCCAGCAGTGACAACAGGGCCGCCCCCTATGGCTACACCTTC | CASSDNRAAPYGYTF
TRBJ1-4 | few | TRBD1 | TRBV7-9 | TGTGCCAGCAGCTTAGGGACAGGGAGTGAAAAACTGTTTTTT | CASSLGTGSEKLFF
TRBJ2-7 | . | TRBD2 | TRBV5-1 | TGCGCCAGCAGCTTGGCGGCTAGCGGAGCCTACGAGCAGTACTTC | CASSLAASGAYEQYF
TRBJ1-3 | . | . | TRBV6-6 | TGTGCCAGCAGGGTACCCGGGACTACTGGAAACACCATATATTTT | CASRVPGTTGNTIYF
TRBJ1-1 | . | TRBD1 | TRBV6-5 | TGTGCCAGCAGTTACTTTGGACAGGGGGCGAGTGAAGCTTTCTTT | CASSYFGQGASEAFF
TRBJ2-5 | . | . | TRBV5-1 | TGCGCCAGCAGCTCAGCCCTGGGGCGAGAGACCCAGTACTTC | CASSSALGRETQYF
TRBJ2-5 | . | . | TRBV5-1 | TGCGCCAGCAGCATGACACCTCGGACCCCGGGGAGGGAGACCCAGTACTTC | CASSMTPRTPGRETQYF
TRBJ1-2 | once | . | TRBV18 | TGTGCCAGCTCACCTGGCAGGCATGGCTACACCTTC | CASSPGRHGYTF
TRBJ2-5 | . | TRBD1 | TRBV7-2 | TGTGCCAGCAGCTTATCCCAGGGGGCGATCCAGACCCAGTACTTC | CASSLSQGAIQTQYF
TRBJ2-2 | . | . | TRBV5-1 | TGCGCCAGCAGGCTCGGGGGAACCGGGGAGCTGTTTTTT | CASRLGGTGELFF
TRBJ1-1 | . | . | TRBV18 | TGTGCCAGCTCACCATCGGCAGGGAGGGAAGCTTTCTTT | CASSPSAGREAFF
TRBJ2-1 | . | . | TRBV6-5 | TGTGCCAGCAGTCAGGGGTCGGAGTTTGTCAATGAGCAGTTCTTC | CASSQGSEFVNEQFF
TRBJ2-6 | . | . | TRBV4-2 | TGTGCCAGCAGCCAAGGCCCCCCGGGACACCCCTCTGGGGCCAACGTCCTGACTTTC | CASSQGPPGHPSGANVLTF